Listed here are 30 T cell receptor beta chains from one sample, sequenced in a study of graft-versus-host responses after intestinal transplantation. Sequencing used immunoSEQ multiplex PCR; TCRdb keeps in-frame clones, though not all of them. The sample lists roughly 40,000 clones, more than 80% occurring once. Sequenced material: PBMCs, taken around 720 days after intestinal transplantation. The origin of the receptors is a human patient who received an intestinal transplant, so some T cells may come from the graft donor.

The rearrangement uses TRBV5-6 and TRBJ2-3; 7 bases are a match to TRBD1. The V and J ends lost 0 bases and 0 bases, in that order; junction bases with no gene match: 7. The germline V gene encodes CDR1 SGHDT and CDR2 YYEEEE. The CDR3 consists of 17 residues. DNA for the CDR3: TGTGCCAGCAGCTTGGACGGGACAGACACTAGCACAGATACGCAGTATTTT. Translation: CASSLDGTDTSTDTQYF. Combining the CDR3 with reference TRBV5-6 and TRBJ2-3 gives the whole variable domain DAGVTQSPTHLIKTRGQQVTLRCSPKSGHDTVSWYQQALGQGPQFIFQYYEEEERQRGNFPDRFSGHQFPNYSSELNVNALLLGDSALYLCASSLDGTDTSTDTQYFGPGTRLTVL.

V usage is TRBV13 and J usage is TRBJ2-7; 8 bases agree with TRBD1. Germline CDR1 and CDR2: PRHDT and FYEKMQ (reference sequence). The CDR3 contains 16 residues. V was clipped by 5 bases and J by 4 bases; unmatched bases: 13. CDR3 DNA: TGTGCCAGCAGCCAGCGGACAGGGAAGGGGGGTTACGAGCAGTACTTC. This gives the protein CASSQRTGKGGYEQYF.

The chain uses TRBV27 and TRBJ2-5; 9 bases align to TRBD1. The CDR3 runs 14 residues. Germline V gives CDR1 MNHEY, CDR2 SMNVEV (reference sequence). J gave up 5 bases and V 5 bases, and 6 bases lay outside the gene matches. DNA for the CDR3: TGTGCCAGCAGTCCCGGGACAGGGTCGGAGACCCAGTACTTC. Encoded protein: CASSPGTGSETQYF.

This clone was counted a few times. This chain uses TRBV13 with TRBJ1-6, with TRBD1 as a possible D gene (6 bases). V was pared by 0 bases and J by 10 bases, with 16 bases between. This CDR3 comprises 16 residues. Looked up from germline, CDR1 is PRHDT and CDR2 is FYEKMQ (reference sequence). CDR3 in DNA: TGTGCCAGCAGCTTAGGGACCGGGGCAGGGGAATCACCCCTCCACTTT. It yields the protein CASSLGTGAGESPLHF.

The rearrangement joins TRBV6-1 to TRBJ1-6, with 7 nucleotides matching TRBD1. The CDR3 loop spans 16 amino acids. The J segment lost 8 bases and the V segment lost 0 bases, leaving 7 bases of the junction unmatched. Germline CDR1 reads MNHNS; CDR2 reads SASEGT. The CDR3 DNA follows: TGTGCCAGCAGTGAAGCCGGAACAGGGGTTCATTCACCCCTCCACTTT. This gives the protein CASSEAGTGVHSPLHF.

The chain carries TRBV28 and TRBJ2-3; 16 nucleotides agree with TRBD2. CDR1 MDHEN and CDR2 SYDVKM come from the germline V gene. The CDR3 runs to 19 residues. Trimming at V came to 0 bases and at J to 2 bases, leaving 5 bases not matched to a gene. CDR3 in amino acids: CASSLWGTSGRALTDTQYF. CDR3 sequence (DNA): TGTGCCAGCAGTTTATGGGGGACTAGCGGGAGGGCCCTCACAGATACGCAGTATTTT.

The chain combines TRBV27 with TRBJ2-7, with 8 bases aligning to TRBD2. The CDR3 runs to 15 residues. Germline CDR1 MNHEY, CDR2 SMNVEV (reference sequence). The ends lost 5 bases at V and 3 bases at J; junction bases unmatched: 9. CDR3 DNA sequence: TGTGCCAGCAGTCGTGGAGCGGGAGTGATCTACGAGCAGTACTTC. Its translation is CASSRGAGVIYEQYF.

V gene TRBV18 combines with J gene TRBJ1-2, with D possibly TRBD1 on 6 matching bases. The CDR3 covers 16 residues. V dropped 6 bases and J dropped 2 bases, with 19 bases sitting between them. Germline V lookup: CDR1 KGHSH, CDR2 LQKENI. The CDR3 DNA is TGTGCCAGCTCCCGCGATGGGGGGGCGCAAAACTATGGCTACACCTTC. Residues: CASSRDGGAQNYGYTF.

The rearrangement links TRBV9 to TRBJ1-6; a weak D match, TRBD1 (6 bases). CDR1 and CDR2 from the germline V gene are SGDLS and YYNGEE. Between the trimmed V and J ends, which lost 0 bases and 7 bases, there was a span of 11 bases. The length of the CDR3 is 15 residues. CDR3 protein: CASSVEGGLNSPLHF. The CDR3 coding sequence is TGTGCCAGCAGCGTAGAAGGGGGACTGAATTCACCCCTCCACTTT.

The J gene is TRBJ2-7, the V gene TRBV5-1; 7 nucleotides align to TRBD1. The CDR3 is 15 amino acids. Germline loops: CDR1 SGHRS, CDR2 YFSETQ. Trimming took 2 bases from V and 2 from J; bases not matched to a gene: 7. The CDR3 reads CASSLGTANPYEQYF. The CDR3 nucleotides read TGCGCCAGCAGCTTAGGGACAGCGAATCCCTACGAGCAGTACTTC.

The gene calls are TRBV2 and TRBJ1-5; tentatively, D is TRBD1 (6 bases). In germline, CDR1 is SNHLY, CDR2 FYNNEI. The germline V and J ends were trimmed by 10 bases and 4 bases, with 14 bases remaining between them. CDR3 length: 13 amino acids. The CDR3 here is CATQGQGNQPQHF. The CDR3 DNA reads as TGTGCCACCCAAGGGCAGGGGAATCAGCCCCAGCATTTT.

In its sample, this clone was seen a few times. The CDR3 region is CASSLDGGLYEQYF. The DNA of the CDR3 is TGTGCCAGCAGCTTAGACGGGGGGTTATACGAGCAGTACTTC. The chain uses TRBV7-9 and TRBJ2-7, with TRBD2 matching 7 bases. Germline CDR1 reads SEHNR; CDR2 reads FQNEAQ (reference sequence). This CDR3 is 14 amino acids long. J gave up 4 bases and V 1 base, and 4 bases lay outside the gene matches.

The gene calls are TRBV7-9 and TRBJ2-2; TRBD1 aligns across 7 bases. The CDR3 is made up of 16 amino acids. Looked up from germline, CDR1 is SEHNR and CDR2 is FQNEAQ (reference sequence). Trimming cost V 5 bases and J 2 bases; bases outside gene matches: 8. This chain's CDR3 is CASSPYRGGNTGELFF. The CDR3 DNA reads as TGTGCCAGCAGCCCCTACAGGGGCGGTAACACCGGGGAGCTGTTTTTT.

This rearrangement joins TRBV5-1 to TRBJ1-4; 7 bases map to TRBD1. This CDR3 has 14 residues. Germline lookup yields CDR1 SGHRS and CDR2 YFSETQ. Trimming took 5 bases from V and 7 from J; bases not matched to a gene: 8. The CDR3 DNA follows: TGCGCCAGCAGATACAGGGGCGGGGGTGAAAAACTGTTTTTT. Translating gives CASRYRGGGEKLFF.

The J gene is TRBJ2-2, the V gene TRBV7-2; D perhaps matches TRBD1 (6 bases). The CDR3 totals 16 residues. Between the trimmed V and J ends, which lost 1 base and 8 bases, there was a span of 17 bases. CDR1 and CDR2 (germline): SGHTA, FQGNSA. CDR3 nucleotide sequence: TGTGCCAGCAGCTTAGATGGCAGGGGCCTGACGGGGGAGCTGTTTTTT. Translation: CASSLDGRGLTGELFF. Complete variable domain (other parts from reference TRBV7-2 and TRBJ2-2): GAGVSQSPSNKVTEKGKDVELRCDPISGHTALYWYRQSLGQGLEFLIYFQGNSAPDKSGLPSDRFSAERTGGSVSTLTIQRTQQEDSAVYLCASSLDGRGLTGELFFGEGSRLTVL.

The rearrangement joins TRBV7-3 to TRBJ2-2, with TRBD2 matching over 13 bases. From germline, CDR1 is SGHTA and CDR2 FQGTGA. The CDR3 loop spans 16 amino acids. V trimming: 6 bases; J trimming: 7 bases; junction bases outside the gene matches: 8. As DNA, the CDR3 is TGTGCCAGCAGGCCAAGACTAGCGGGAGGTCTCGGGGAGCTGTTTTTT. Its translation is CASRPRLAGGLGELFF.

The V call is TRBV11-2, the J call TRBJ1-2; 7 bases line up with TRBD1. Trimming cost V 6 bases and J 2 bases; bases outside gene matches: 3. This CDR3 spans 13 amino acids. The germline V gene encodes CDR1 SGHAT and CDR2 FQNNGV. The CDR3 is CASSPQGNYGYTF. For the CDR3, the DNA is TGTGCCAGCAGTCCACAGGGGAACTATGGCTACACCTTC.

The CDR3 DNA is TGCGCCAGCAGCTTCGGGGACTCCAGCACAGATACGCAGTATTTT. As protein: CASSFGDSSTDTQYF. This chain joins TRBV5-1 and TRBJ2-3; perhaps TRBD2 as D (6 bases). CDR3 length: 15 residues. Germline CDR1 reads SGHRS; CDR2 reads YFSETQ. V was cut by 2 bases and J by 0 bases, with 10 bases left in between.

This clone was seen just once. The J gene is TRBJ2-1, the V gene TRBV5-1; D gene unclear. The CDR3 has 13 residues. CDR1 and CDR2 from the germline V gene are SGHRS and YFSETQ. V dropped 0 bases and J dropped 6 bases, with 7 bases sitting between them. The CDR3 here is CASSLGFGNEQFF. CDR3 coding DNA: TGCGCCAGCAGCTTGGGGTTCGGCAATGAGCAGTTCTTC.

This rearrangement joins TRBV28 to TRBJ2-1; D not certain. The CDR3 has 12 amino acids. V shed 8 bases and J shed 7 bases, with 12 bases lying between them. CDR1 is MDHEN, CDR2 SYDVKM, per germline. CDR3 sequence reads: CASGSMTNEQFF. CDR3 DNA: TGTGCCAGCGGATCGATGACGAATGAGCAGTTCTTC.

The J gene is TRBJ2-7, the V gene TRBV4-2; tentatively, D is TRBD1 (6 bases). From germline, CDR1 is LGHNA and CDR2 YNFKEQ. CDR3 length: 15 amino acids. Deletions cut 0 bases from V and 3 bases from J, with 12 bases between. CDR3 bases: TGTGCCAGCAGCCAAGATCGGGACACACACTACGAGCAGTACTTC. It translates to CASSQDRDTHYEQYF.

J is TRBJ2-5 and V is TRBV18; D is undetermined. The DNA end is a closer match to TRBJ2-7, so the J assignment may be wrong. CDR1 KGHSH and CDR2 LQKENI come from the germline V gene. This CDR3 spans 14 amino acids. CDR3 DNA sequence: TGTGCCAGCTCACCTGCGGACGGTGACTACGAGCAGTACTTC. Residues: CASSPADGDYEQYF.

J is TRBJ1-2 and V is TRBV28; no clear D gene. Germline V lookup: CDR1 MDHEN, CDR2 SYDVKM. Trimming removed 6 bases at V and 8 bases at J, with 13 bases between. The CDR3 length is 12 residues. The CDR3: CASRRLSFGYTF. The CDR3 DNA follows: TGTGCCAGCAGGCGTTTGAGTTTCGGCTACACCTTC.

This clone was seen once. The CDR3 reads CASSLGASNTEAFF. DNA for the CDR3: TGTGCCAGCAGTTTGGGGGCGTCGAACACTGAAGCTTTCTTT. J is TRBJ1-1 and V is TRBV28, with D tentatively TRBD1 (6 bases). V lost 3 bases and J lost 1, with 9 bases in between. The CDR3 runs to 14 residues. Per the germline V gene, CDR1 is MDHEN and CDR2 is SYDVKM.

The rearrangement links TRBV2 to TRBJ2-7; D may be TRBD1 (6 bases). The V gene's germline CDR1 is SNHLY and CDR2 FYNNEI. The CDR3 spans 15 residues. Trimming shortened V by 6 bases and J by 1 base, and 16 bases separated the two germline ends. In nucleotides, the CDR3 is TGTGCCAGCAGCGCCCAACCGGGACATTCCTACGAGCAGTACTTC. Its translation is CASSAQPGHSYEQYF.

A single count supports this clone. This chain connects TRBV11-2 to TRBJ2-5; D call uncertain. CDR3 length equals 12 residues. Looked up from germline, CDR1 is SGHAT and CDR2 is FQNNGV. V gave up 7 bases and J gave up 5 bases, with 11 bases separating them. CDR3: CASTLVGETQYF. The CDR3 coding sequence is TGTGCCAGCACCTTGGTGGGGGAGACCCAGTACTTC.

This clone has just one count. The gene calls are TRBV4-2 and TRBJ2-2, with a possible D match to TRBD1 (5 bases). Trimming left V 4 bases short and J 4 bases short, with 16 bases between. This CDR3 has 16 amino acids. Per the germline V gene, CDR1 is LGHNA and CDR2 is YNFKEQ. Written as DNA, the CDR3 is TGTGCCAGCAGCCGCTTGGGCCTTCAGGGCACCGGGGAGCTGTTTTTT. Translated: CASSRLGLQGTGELFF.

This chain joins TRBV5-1 and TRBJ2-1, with 9 nucleotides matching TRBD2. J gave up 5 bases and V 4 bases, and 7 bases lay outside the gene matches. Germline loops: CDR1 SGHRS, CDR2 YFSETQ. The CDR3 has 15 residues. This chain's CDR3 is CASSDLAGRNNEQFF. The CDR3 nucleotides are TGCGCCAGCAGCGATCTAGCGGGGAGAAACAATGAGCAGTTCTTC.

The chain couples TRBV19 to TRBJ2-7; 12 bases agree with TRBD2. The CDR3 sequence is 17 residues long. With 6 bases clipped from V and 1 base from J, the junction kept 10 bases outside the gene matches. Germline loops: CDR1 LNHDA, CDR2 SQIVND (reference sequence). CDR3 loop: CASSRYRTSGDSYEQYF. CDR3 nucleotides: TGTGCCAGTAGCCGATATAGGACTAGCGGGGATTCCTACGAGCAGTACTTC.

This clone was counted once. CDR3 sequence reads: CASSPPWRGDEQFF. As DNA, the CDR3 is TGTGCCAGCAGCCCCCCATGGAGGGGCGATGAGCAGTTCTTC. The genes are TRBV5-4 and TRBJ2-1; tentative D call: TRBD2 (6 bases). Germline V gene lookup returns CDR1 SGHNT and CDR2 YYREEE (reference sequence). CDR3 length: 14 residues. V was cut by 4 bases and J by 8 bases, with 16 bases left in between.